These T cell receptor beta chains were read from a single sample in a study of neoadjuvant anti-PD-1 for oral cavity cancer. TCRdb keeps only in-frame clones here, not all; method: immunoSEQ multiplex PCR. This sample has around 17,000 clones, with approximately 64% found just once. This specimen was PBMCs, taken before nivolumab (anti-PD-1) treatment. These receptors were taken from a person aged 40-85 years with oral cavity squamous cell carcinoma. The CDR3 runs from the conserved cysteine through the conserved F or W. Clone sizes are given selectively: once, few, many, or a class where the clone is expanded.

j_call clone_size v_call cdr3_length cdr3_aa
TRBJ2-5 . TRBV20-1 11 CSATRGPAQYF
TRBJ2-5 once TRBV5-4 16 CASSAGGRERGETQYF
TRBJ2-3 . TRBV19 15 CASSTAGGLTDTQYF
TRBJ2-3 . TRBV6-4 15 CASSDQPSGTDTQYF
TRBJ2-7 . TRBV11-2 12 CASLDEAYEQYF
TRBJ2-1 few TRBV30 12 CAWSVLGNEQFF
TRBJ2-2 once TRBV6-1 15 CASRQGRSNTGELFF
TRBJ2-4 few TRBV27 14 CASSLNRVGNIQYF
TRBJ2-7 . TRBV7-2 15 CASSLSGAGTYEQYF
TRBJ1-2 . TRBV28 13 CASSLPRGYGYTF
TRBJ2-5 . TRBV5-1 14 CASSLGRNQETQYF
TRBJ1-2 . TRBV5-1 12 CASGAGDYGYTF
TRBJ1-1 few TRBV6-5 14 CASTGDGGNTEAFF
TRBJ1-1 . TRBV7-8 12 CASSFTGTEAFF
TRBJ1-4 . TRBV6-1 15 CASSERGQVEEKLFF
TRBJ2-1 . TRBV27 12 CASKARDVEQFF
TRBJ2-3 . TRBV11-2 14 CASSPLAGMDTQYF
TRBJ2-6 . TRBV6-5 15 CASSYYSSGANVLTF
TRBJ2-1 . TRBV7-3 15 CASSLGGLSYNEQFF
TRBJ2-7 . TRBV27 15 CASSWTEATLYEQYF
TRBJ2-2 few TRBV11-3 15 CASSPSSGNTGELFF
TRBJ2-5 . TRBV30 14 CAWSTTWVQETQYF